Listed here is a single T cell receptor beta chain. The antigen is undetermined. The PCR had 60 Vbeta and 13 Jbeta primers. Measured with immunoSEQ multiplex PCR; TCRdb has only the in-frame clones, and not every one. The sample has roughly 250,000 clones; just over 70% are singletons. This entry belongs to a study of cytomegalovirus exposure and HLA in healthy donors. Study-level background: Among about 400 genotyped donors, around 80% fell in the Caucasian-associated ancestry cluster.

Study outcomes and limitations: Some TCR beta chains (164 of them) were listed as cytomegalovirus-associated.

Germline V gene data show CDR1 as SGHTA and CDR2 as FQGNSA. Trimming removed 3 bases from V and 0 bases from J; junction bases left unmatched: 3. CDR3 length equals 16 residues. This sequence originates from a female donor in good health and CMV-seronegative. The gene calls are TRBV7-2 and TRBJ2-3; 10 bases line up with TRBD2. Sequencing was done on a sample of PBMCs. CDR3 in DNA: TGTGCCAGCAGCTTTCGGACTAGCGGCAGCACAGATACGCAGTATTTT. Residues: CASSFRTSGSTDTQYF.